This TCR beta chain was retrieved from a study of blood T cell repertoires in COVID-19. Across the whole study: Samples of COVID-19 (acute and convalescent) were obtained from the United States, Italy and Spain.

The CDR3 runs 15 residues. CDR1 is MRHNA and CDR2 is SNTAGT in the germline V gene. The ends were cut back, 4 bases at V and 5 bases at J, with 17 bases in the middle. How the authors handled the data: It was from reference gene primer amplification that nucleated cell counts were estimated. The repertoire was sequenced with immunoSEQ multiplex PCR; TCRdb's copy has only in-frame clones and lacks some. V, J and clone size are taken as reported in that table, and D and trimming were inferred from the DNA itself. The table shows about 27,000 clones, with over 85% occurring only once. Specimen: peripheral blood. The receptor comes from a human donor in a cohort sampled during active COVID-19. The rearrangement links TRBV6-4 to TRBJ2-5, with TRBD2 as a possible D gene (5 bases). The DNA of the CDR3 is TGTGCCAGCAGTGCTCCGGATTTCAAGCGGGAGACCCAGTACTTC. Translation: CASSAPDFKRETQYF.